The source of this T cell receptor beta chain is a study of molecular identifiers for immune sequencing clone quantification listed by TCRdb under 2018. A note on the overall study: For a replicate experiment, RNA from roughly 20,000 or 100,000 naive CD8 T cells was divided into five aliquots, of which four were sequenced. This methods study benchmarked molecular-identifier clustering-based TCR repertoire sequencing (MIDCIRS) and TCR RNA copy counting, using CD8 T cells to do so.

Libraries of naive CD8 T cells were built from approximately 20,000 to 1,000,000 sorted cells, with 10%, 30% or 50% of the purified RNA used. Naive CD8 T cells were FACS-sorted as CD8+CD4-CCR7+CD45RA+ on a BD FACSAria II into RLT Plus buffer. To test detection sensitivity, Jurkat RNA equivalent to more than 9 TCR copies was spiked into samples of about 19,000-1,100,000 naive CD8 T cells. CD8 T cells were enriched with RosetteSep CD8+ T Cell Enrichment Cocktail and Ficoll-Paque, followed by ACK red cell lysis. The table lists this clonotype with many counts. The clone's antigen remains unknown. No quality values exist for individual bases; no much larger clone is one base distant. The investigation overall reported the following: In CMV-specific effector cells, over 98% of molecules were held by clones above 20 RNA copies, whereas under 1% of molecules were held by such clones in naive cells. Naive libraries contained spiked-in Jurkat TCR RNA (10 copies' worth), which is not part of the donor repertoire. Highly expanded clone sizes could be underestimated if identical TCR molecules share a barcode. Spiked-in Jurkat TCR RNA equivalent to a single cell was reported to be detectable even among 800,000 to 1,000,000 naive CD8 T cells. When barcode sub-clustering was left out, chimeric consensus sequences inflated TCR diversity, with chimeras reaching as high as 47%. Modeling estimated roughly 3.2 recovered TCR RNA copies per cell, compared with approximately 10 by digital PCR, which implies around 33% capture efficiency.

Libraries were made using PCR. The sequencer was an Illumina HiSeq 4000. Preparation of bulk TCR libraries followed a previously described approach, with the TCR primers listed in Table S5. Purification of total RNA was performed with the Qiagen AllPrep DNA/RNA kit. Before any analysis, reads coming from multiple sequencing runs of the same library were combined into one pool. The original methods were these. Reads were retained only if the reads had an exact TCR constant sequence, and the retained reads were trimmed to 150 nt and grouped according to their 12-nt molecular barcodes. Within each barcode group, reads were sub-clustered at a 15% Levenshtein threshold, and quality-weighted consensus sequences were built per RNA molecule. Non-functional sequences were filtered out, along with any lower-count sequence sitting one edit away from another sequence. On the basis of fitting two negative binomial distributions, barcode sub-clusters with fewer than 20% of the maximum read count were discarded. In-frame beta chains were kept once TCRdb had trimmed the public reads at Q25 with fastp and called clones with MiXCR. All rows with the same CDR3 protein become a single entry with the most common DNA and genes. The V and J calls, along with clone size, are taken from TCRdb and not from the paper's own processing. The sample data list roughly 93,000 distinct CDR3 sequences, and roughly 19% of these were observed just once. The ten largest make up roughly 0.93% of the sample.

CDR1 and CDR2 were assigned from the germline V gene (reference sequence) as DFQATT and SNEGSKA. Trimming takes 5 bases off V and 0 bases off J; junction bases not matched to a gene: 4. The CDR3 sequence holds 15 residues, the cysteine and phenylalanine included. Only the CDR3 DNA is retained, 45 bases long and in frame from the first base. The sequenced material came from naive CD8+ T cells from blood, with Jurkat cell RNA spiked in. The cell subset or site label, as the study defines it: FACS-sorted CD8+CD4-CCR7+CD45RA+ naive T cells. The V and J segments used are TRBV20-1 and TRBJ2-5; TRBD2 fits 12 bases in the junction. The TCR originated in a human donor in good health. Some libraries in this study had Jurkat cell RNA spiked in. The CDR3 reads CSARTSGNYQETQYF. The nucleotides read TGCAGTGCTCGGACTAGCGGGAATTACCAAGAGACCCAGTACTTC.